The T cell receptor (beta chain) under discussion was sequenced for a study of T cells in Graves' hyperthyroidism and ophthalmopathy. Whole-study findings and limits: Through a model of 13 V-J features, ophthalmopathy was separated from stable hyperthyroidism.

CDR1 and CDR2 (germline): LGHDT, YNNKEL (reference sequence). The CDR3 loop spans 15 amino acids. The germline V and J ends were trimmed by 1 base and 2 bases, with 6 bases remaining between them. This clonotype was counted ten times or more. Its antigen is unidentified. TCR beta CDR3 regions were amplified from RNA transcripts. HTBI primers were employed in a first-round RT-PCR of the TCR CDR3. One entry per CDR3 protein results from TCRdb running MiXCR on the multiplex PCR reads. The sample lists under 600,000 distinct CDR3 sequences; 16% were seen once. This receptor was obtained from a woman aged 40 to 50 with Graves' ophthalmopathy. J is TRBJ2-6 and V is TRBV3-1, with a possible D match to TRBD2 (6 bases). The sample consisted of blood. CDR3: CASSQGLAGANVLTF. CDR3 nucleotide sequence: TGTGCCAGCAGCCAAGGACTAGCTGGGGCCAACGTCCTGACTTTC.